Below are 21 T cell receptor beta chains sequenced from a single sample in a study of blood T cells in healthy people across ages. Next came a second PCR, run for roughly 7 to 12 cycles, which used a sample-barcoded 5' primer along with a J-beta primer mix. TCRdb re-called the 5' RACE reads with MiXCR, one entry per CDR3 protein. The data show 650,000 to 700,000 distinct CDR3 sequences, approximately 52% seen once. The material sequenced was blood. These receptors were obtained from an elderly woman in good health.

The CDR3 loop is CAWSSPWRAFF. Here the CDR3 DNA reads TGTGCCTGGAGTTCACCATGGCGGGCTTTCTTT. V is TRBV30 and J is TRBJ1-1; the D is unclear. V lost 2 bases to trimming and J lost 11 bases, with 12 bases between them. The CDR3 has 11 amino acids. Germline loops: CDR1 GTSNPN, CDR2 SVGIG (reference sequence).

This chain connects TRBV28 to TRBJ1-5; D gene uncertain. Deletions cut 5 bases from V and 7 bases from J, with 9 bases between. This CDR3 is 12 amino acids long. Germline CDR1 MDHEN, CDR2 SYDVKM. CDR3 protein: CASSPILQPQHF. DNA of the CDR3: TGTGCCAGCAGTCCAATCCTGCAGCCCCAGCATTTT.

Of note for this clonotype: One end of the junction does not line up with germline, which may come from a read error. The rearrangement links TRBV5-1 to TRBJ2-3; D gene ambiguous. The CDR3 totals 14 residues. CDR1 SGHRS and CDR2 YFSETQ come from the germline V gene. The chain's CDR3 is CAGSSGGSTDTQYF. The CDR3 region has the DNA TGCGCCGGCAGCTCGGGCGGAAGCACAGATACGCAGTATTTT.

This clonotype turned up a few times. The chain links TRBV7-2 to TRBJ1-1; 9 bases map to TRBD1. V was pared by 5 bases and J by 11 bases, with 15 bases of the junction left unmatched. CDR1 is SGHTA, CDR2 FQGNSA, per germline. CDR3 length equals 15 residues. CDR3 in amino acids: CASSPRPGQGVWAFF. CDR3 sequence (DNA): TGTGCCAGCAGCCCACGACCGGGACAGGGTGTTTGGGCTTTCTTT.

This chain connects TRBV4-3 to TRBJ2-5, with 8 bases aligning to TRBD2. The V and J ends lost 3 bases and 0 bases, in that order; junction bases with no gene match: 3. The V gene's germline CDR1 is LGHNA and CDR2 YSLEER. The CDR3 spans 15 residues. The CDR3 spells CASSHLLADQETQYF. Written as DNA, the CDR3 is TGCGCCAGCAGCCATTTACTAGCGGACCAAGAGACCCAGTACTTC.

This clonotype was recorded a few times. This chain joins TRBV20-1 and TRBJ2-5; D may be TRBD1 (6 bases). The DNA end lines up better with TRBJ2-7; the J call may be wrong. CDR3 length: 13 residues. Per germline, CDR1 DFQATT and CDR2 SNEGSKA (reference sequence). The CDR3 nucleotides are TGCAGTGTTAACAGACAGGCTTCTCGCGAGCAGTACTTC. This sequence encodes CSVNRQASREQYF.

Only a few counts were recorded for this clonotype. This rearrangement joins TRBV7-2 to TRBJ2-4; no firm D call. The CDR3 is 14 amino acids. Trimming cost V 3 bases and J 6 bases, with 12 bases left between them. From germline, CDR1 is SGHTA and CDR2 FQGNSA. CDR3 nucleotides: TGTGCCAGCAGCTTGGTGACTGCCCCAAACATTCAGTACTTC. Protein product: CASSLVTAPNIQYF.

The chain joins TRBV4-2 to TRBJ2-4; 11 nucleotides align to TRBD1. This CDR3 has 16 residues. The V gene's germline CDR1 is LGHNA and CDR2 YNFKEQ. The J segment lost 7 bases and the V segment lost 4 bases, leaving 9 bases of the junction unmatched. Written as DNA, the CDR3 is TGTGCCAGCAGCCTCGGACAGGGGGCCAGGTATAACATTCAGTACTTC. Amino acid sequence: CASSLGQGARYNIQYF.

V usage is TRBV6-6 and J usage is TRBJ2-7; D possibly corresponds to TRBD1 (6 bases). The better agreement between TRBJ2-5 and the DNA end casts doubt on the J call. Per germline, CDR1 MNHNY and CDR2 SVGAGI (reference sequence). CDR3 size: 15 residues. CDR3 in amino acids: CASSYMGAGEETQYF. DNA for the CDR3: TGTGCCAGCAGTTACATGGGGGCAGGGGAAGAGACCCAGTACTTC.

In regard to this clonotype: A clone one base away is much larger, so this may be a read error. The CDR3: CANSLGPGQETQYF. CDR3 nucleotides: TGCGCCAACAGCTTGGGGCCGGGACAAGAGACCCAGTACTTC. J is TRBJ2-5 and V is TRBV5-1; the D gene could be TRBD1 or TRBD2 (5 bases each). The CDR3 has 14 amino acids. Germline V gene sequence: CDR1 SGHRS, CDR2 YFSETQ.

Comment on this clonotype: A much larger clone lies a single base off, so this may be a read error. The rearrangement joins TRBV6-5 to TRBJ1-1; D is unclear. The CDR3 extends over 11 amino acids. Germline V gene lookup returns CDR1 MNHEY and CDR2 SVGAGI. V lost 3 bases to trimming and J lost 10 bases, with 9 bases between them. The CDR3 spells CASSYRLGAFF. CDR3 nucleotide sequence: TGTGCCAGCAGTTATCGACTTGGAGCTTTCTTT.

CDR3 protein: CASRPGLAGYEQYF. CDR3 DNA sequence: TGTGCCAGCAGGCCGGGACTAGCGGGCTACGAGCAGTACTTC. The rearrangement joins TRBV12-3 or TRBV12-4 to TRBJ2-7, with 12 bases fitting TRBD2. The CDR3 totals 14 residues. After removal of 6 bases from V and 3 bases from J, the junction contained 3 bases not matched to a gene.

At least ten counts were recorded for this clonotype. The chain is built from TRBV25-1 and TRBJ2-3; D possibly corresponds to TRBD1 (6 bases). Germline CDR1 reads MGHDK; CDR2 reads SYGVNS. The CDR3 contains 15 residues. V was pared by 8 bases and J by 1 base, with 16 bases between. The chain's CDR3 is CASATGLLGTDTQYF. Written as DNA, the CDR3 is TGTGCCAGCGCAACAGGGCTACTTGGCACAGATACGCAGTATTTT.

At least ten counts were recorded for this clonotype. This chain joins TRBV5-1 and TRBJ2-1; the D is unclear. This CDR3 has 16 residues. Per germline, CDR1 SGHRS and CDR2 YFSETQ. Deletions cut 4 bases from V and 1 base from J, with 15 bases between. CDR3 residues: CASSVGPTASYNEQFF. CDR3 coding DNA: TGCGCCAGCAGCGTAGGACCAACAGCTTCCTACAATGAGCAGTTCTTC.

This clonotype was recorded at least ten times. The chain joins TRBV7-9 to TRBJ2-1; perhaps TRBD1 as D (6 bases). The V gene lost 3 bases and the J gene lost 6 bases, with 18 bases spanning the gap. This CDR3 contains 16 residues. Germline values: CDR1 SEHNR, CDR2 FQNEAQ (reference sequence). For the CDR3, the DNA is TGTGCCAGCAGCTTGGTTGGGGGCCCTCTCCTCAATGAGCAGTTCTTC. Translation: CASSLVGGPLLNEQFF.

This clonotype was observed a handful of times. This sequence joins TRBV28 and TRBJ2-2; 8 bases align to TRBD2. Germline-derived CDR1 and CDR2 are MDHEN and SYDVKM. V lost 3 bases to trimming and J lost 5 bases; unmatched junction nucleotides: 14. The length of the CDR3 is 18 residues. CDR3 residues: CASSLVGTSGSATGELFF. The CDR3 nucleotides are TGTGCCAGCAGTTTGGTGGGTACTAGCGGCTCAGCGACCGGGGAGCTGTTTTTT.

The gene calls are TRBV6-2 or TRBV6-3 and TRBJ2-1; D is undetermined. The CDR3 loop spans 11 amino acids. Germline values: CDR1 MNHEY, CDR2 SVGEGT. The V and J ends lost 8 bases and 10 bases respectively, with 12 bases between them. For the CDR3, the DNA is TGTGCCAGCGGGAAATTCTACGAGCAGTTCTTC. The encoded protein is CASGKFYEQFF.

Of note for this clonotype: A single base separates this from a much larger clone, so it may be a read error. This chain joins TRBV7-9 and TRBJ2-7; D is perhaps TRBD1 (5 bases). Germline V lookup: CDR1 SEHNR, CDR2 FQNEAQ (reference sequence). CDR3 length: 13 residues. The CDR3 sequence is CAGSFGRDYEQYF. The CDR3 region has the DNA TGTGCCGGCAGCTTCGGCAGGGACTACGAGCAGTACTTC.

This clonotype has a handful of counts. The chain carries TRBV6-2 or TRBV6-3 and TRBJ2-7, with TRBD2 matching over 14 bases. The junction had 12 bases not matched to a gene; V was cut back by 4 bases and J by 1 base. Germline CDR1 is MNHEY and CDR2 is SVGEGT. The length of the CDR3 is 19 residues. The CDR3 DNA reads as TGTGCCAGCAGTTGGGGGGCCAGGACTAGCGGGAGGTCTTCCTACGAGCAGTACTTC. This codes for CASSWGARTSGRSSYEQYF.

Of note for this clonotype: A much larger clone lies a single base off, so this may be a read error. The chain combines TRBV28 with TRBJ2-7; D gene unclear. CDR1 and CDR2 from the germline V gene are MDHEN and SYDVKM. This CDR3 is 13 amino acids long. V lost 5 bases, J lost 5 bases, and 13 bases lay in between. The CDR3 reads CASSPPESHEQYF. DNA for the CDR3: TGTGCCAGCAGTCCACCGGAGTCCCACGAGCAGTACTTC. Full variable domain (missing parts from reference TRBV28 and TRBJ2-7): DVKVTQSSRYLVKRTGEKVFLECVQDMDHENMFWYRQDPGLGLRLIYFSYDVKMKEKGDIPEGYSVSREKKERFSLILESASTNQTSMYLCASSPPESHEQYFGPGTRLTVT.

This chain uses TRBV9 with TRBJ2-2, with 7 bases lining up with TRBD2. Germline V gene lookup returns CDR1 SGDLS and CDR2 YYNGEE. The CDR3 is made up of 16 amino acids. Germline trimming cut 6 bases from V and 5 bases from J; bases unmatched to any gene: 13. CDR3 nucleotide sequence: TGTGCCAGCACCCCAATGGGACTACTCGGGACCGGGGAGCTGTTTTTT. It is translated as CASTPMGLLGTGELFF.